The present T cell receptor (beta chain) was sequenced within a study of blood T cell repertoires in COVID-19. Across the whole study: The United States, Italy and Spain provided the acute and convalescent COVID-19 samples.

Donors of Cohort 3 who recovered were those that had two negative PCRs, clearance, or symptom resolution. Per the original methods: Counts of nucleated cells, estimated from reference gene primer amplification, were obtained. Clones were sequenced by immunoSEQ multiplex PCR, and TCRdb holds only the in-frame ones, with some missing. The V and J calls and clone size were taken over from that table, and D and trimming were inferred from the DNA. The table has approximately 210,000 clones, 70% to 85% seen once. Sequencing used PBMCs or T cells enriched from blood (not recorded which). The sequence came from a man in his forties who had recovered from COVID-19.

CDR3 DNA sequence: TGTGCCAGCAGCTTATTTCAGGGAGGGACTGAAGCTTTCTTT. It codes for CASSLFQGGTEAFF. The rearrangement uses TRBV7-9 and TRBJ1-1, with a possible D match to TRBD1 (5 bases). This CDR3 region has 14 residues. The germline CDR1 and CDR2 sequences are SEHNR and FQNEAQ (reference sequence). The V end was cut by 2 bases, the J end by 5 bases, with 12 bases between.